This TCR beta chain was retrieved from a study of cytomegalovirus exposure and HLA in healthy donors. Broader study findings: About 90% or about 30% of the time was how often most TCR beta V segments were productive, according to an earlier analysis. In a later analysis, most CMV-associated TCR beta chains appeared HLA-restricted.

PCR used 60 Vbeta primers and 13 Jbeta primers. Some clones are missing from TCRdb's copy, which holds only in-frame ones; the method was immunoSEQ multiplex PCR. The sample records fewer than 200,000 clones, approximately 71% being singletons. Donors had nominal health at sampling but likely had unrecorded immune exposures. This clone was found a few times. Antigen unknown. The receptor was isolated from a woman younger than 35 in good health and CMV-seropositive. The sequenced sample consisted of PBMCs.

In DNA form, the CDR3 reads TGTGCCATCAGCAAGACAGGACAGGGTCGAGAGACCCAGTACTTC. Translation gives CAISKTGQGRETQYF. The chain has TRBV10-3 and TRBJ2-5; TRBD1 agrees at 8 bases. Germline V CDR1 and CDR2: ENHRY, SYGVKD. The CDR3 runs to 15 residues. The V gene end was trimmed by 6 bases and the J gene end by 4 bases; junction bases not matched to a gene: 10.